A selection of T cell receptor gamma chains follows, all from one sample in a study of Vγ9Vδ2 T cells in congenital toxoplasmosis. TCRdb reran clone calling via CATT on the reads. Of 120 to 150 gamma-chain clones listed, 8% to 10% were seen once; the top ten hold roughly half. Sequencing was carried out using gamma-delta T cells from blood. The receptors shown here come from a child under 10 years old born to a mother with Toxoplasma gondii infection during pregnancy, either congenitally infected or uninfected (not recorded which). Both conserved end residues are part of each CDR3. The order of the fields is J gene, clone size, V gene, CDR3 protein, CDR3 DNA. Some rows have no size entry. The others give once, few or many, or a class for an expanded clone.

TRGJP2 hyperexpanded TRGV5 CATWDRRSDWIKTF TGTGCCACCTGGGACAGGCGAAGTGATTGGATCAAGACGTTT
TRGJ1/TRGJ2 large TRGV10 CAAWDAGYYKKLF TGTGCTGCGTGGGATGCTGGCTATTATAAGAAACTCTTT
TRGJP2 hyperexpanded TRGV8 CATWRSDWIKTF TGTGCCACCTGGCGTAGTGATTGGATCAAGACGTTT
TRGJP hyperexpanded TRGV9 CALWESQELGKKIKVF TGTGCCTTGTGGGAGAGTCAAGAGTTGGGCAAAAAAATCAAGGTATTT
TRGJP hyperexpanded TRGV9 CALWEQELGKKIKVF TGTGCCTTGTGGGAGCAAGAGTTGGGCAAAAAAATCAAGGTATTT
TRGJP2 hyperexpanded TRGV2 CATWDGLDWIKTF TGTGCCACCTGGGACGGTTTAGATTGGATCAAGACGTTT
TRGJP2 large TRGV5 CATPGSDWIKTF TGTGCCACCCCGGGTAGTGATTGGATCAAGACGTTT
TRGJP large TRGV9 CALWDLGELGKKIKVF TGTGCCTTGTGGGACCTCGGCGAGTTGGGCAAAAAAATCAAGGTATTT
TRGJ1/TRGJ2 large TRGV10 CAAWDLGGKKLF TGTGCTGCGTGGGATTTGGGAGGGAAGAAACTCTTT
TRGJP1 NA TRGV3 CATWDRRSDWIKIF TGTGCCACCTGGGACAGGCGAAGTGATTGGATCAAGATATTT
TRGJP large TRGV9 CALWEVSKLGKKIKVF TGTGCCTTGTGGGAGGTTTCGAAGTTGGGCAAAAAAATCAAGGTATTT
TRGJP2 large TRGV5 CATWDRRSDWIKTF TGTGCCACCTGGGACAGGCGGAGTGATTGGATCAAGACGTTT
TRGJP large TRGV9 CALWEVHPFQELGKKIKVF TGTGCCTTGTGGGAGGTGCATCCCTTTCAAGAGTTGGGCAAAAAAATCAAGGTATTT
TRGJP1 few TRGV10 CAAWARTGWFKIF TGTGCTGCGTGGGCCCGCACTGGTTGGTTCAAGATATTT
TRGJP hyperexpanded TRGV9 CALWEVQELGKKIKVF TGTGCCTTGTGGGAGGTGCAAGAGTTGGGCAAAAAAATCAAGGTATTT
TRGJP1 hyperexpanded TRGV8 CATWDSNGGYTTGWFKIF TGTGCCACCTGGGATAGTAATGGGGGCTATACCACTGGTTGGTTCAAGATATTT
TRGJ1/TRGJ2 medium-sized TRGV9 CALWEANYYKKLF TGTGCCTTGTGGGAGGCGAATTATTATAAGAAACTCTTT
TRGJP1 hyperexpanded TRGV2 CATWDGLGWFKIF TGTGCCACCTGGGACGGGCTTGGTTGGTTCAAGATATTT
TRGJP NA TRGV9 CALWEVHGGQELGKKIKVF TGTGCCTTGTGGGAGGTGCACGGGGGACAAGAGTTGGGCAAAAAAATCAAGGTATTT
TRGJ1/TRGJ2 hyperexpanded TRGV8 CATWDDHYYKKLF TGTGCCACCTGGGATGACCATTATTATAAGAAACTCTTT
TRGJP hyperexpanded TRGV9 CALWEVRELGKKIKVF TGTGCCTTGTGGGAGGTGAGAGAGTTGGGCAAAAAAATCAAGGTATTT
TRGJP large TRGV9 CALWELGELGKKIKVF TGTGCCTTGTGGGAGTTGGGAGAGTTGGGCAAAAAAATCAAGGTATTT
TRGJP1 hyperexpanded TRGV8 CATWDRSTTGWFKIF TGTGCCACCTGGGATAGGTCTACCACTGGTTGGTTCAAGATATTT
TRGJP2 hyperexpanded TRGV3 CATWDRPALKWRWIGTF TGTGCCACCTGGGACAGACCCGCGTTGAAGTGGCGGTGGATCGGGACGTTT
TRGJ1/TRGJ2 NA TRGV4 CATWDGPIYYKKLF TGTGCCACCTGGGATGGCCCCATATATTATAAGAAACTCTTT
TRGJP hyperexpanded TRGV9 CALWDASELGKKIKVF TGTGCCTTGTGGGACGCGTCAGAGTTGGGCAAAAAAATCAAGGTATTT
TRGJP large TRGV9 CALWEVYFSNQELGKKIKVF TGTGCCTTGTGGGAGGTGTACTTCAGCAATCAAGAGTTGGGCAAAAAAATCAAGGTATTT
TRGJP large TRGV9 CALWDRQELGKKIKVF TGTGCCTTGTGGGACCGTCAAGAGTTGGGCAAAAAAATCAAGGTATTT